This TCR beta chain originates from a study of OX40 agonist ivuxolimab in advanced cancers. V was pared by 8 bases and J by 6 bases, with 8 bases between. Germline CDR1 MNHNY, CDR2 SVGAGI (reference sequence). The CDR3 runs 11 residues. Generated by immunoSEQ multiplex PCR, the TCRdb table keeps only in-frame clones and is missing some. The data hold around 80,000 clones, with less than 90% observed a single time. The sample here was CD4+ or CD8+ T cells sorted from blood, taken in a trial of the OX40 agonist ivuxolimab. The chain carries TRBV6-6 and TRBJ1-5; the D is unclear. This clonotype originated in an adult with an advanced solid tumor such as melanoma, head and neck, liver or kidney cancer. CDR3 DNA: TGTGCCAGCGGCGGCCCTCAGCCCCAGCATTTT. Its translation is CASGGPQPQHF.